The T cell receptor beta chain described here comes from a study of graft-versus-host responses after intestinal transplantation. Study summary: Recipients had multivisceral, liver-intestinal, or isolated intestinal transplants. Uniformly, recipients were administered anti-thymocyte globulin induction with subsequent tacrolimus and steroids for around 3 years. Study outcomes and limitations: GvH clones surfaced in recipient marrow, some emerging earlier in ileum or blood. The study associated peak circulating GvH clone levels with early post-transplant HvG declines.

As regards this clone: Its antigen is currently unknown.

Clones were read by immunoSEQ multiplex PCR, and TCRdb kept only the in-frame ones, dropping some. The table shows roughly 90,000 clones, with 75% to 95% occurring only once. This CDR3 has 15 residues. Germline V gives CDR1 MNHNY, CDR2 SVGAGI (reference sequence). With 4 bases clipped from V and 4 bases from J, the junction kept 4 bases outside the gene matches. Source: unstimulated CD8+ T cells sorted from spleen or lymph node cells, taken before intestinal transplant. The clonotype comes from a human donor who received an intestinal transplant. The chain joins TRBV6-6 to TRBJ1-5, with 10 bases identical to TRBD1. CDR3 amino acids: CASSLTGGRNQPQHF. DNA of the CDR3: TGTGCCAGCAGTTTGACAGGGGGCAGGAATCAGCCCCAGCATTTT.